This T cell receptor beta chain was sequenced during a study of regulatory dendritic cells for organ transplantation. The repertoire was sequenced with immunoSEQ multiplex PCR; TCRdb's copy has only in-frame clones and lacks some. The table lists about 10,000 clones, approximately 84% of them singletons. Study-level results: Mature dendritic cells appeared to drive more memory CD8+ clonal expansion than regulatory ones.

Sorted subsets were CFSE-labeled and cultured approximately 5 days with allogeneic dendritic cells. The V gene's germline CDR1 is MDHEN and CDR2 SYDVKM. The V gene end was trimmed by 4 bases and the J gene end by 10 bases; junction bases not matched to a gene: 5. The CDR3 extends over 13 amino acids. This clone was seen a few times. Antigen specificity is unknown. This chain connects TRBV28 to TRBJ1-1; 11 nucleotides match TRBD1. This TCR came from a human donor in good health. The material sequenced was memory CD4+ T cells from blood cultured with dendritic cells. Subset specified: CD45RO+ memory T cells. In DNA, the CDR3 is TGTGCCAGCAGTTCGGGACAGGGGGGAAGAGCTTTCTTT. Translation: CASSSGQGGRAFF.